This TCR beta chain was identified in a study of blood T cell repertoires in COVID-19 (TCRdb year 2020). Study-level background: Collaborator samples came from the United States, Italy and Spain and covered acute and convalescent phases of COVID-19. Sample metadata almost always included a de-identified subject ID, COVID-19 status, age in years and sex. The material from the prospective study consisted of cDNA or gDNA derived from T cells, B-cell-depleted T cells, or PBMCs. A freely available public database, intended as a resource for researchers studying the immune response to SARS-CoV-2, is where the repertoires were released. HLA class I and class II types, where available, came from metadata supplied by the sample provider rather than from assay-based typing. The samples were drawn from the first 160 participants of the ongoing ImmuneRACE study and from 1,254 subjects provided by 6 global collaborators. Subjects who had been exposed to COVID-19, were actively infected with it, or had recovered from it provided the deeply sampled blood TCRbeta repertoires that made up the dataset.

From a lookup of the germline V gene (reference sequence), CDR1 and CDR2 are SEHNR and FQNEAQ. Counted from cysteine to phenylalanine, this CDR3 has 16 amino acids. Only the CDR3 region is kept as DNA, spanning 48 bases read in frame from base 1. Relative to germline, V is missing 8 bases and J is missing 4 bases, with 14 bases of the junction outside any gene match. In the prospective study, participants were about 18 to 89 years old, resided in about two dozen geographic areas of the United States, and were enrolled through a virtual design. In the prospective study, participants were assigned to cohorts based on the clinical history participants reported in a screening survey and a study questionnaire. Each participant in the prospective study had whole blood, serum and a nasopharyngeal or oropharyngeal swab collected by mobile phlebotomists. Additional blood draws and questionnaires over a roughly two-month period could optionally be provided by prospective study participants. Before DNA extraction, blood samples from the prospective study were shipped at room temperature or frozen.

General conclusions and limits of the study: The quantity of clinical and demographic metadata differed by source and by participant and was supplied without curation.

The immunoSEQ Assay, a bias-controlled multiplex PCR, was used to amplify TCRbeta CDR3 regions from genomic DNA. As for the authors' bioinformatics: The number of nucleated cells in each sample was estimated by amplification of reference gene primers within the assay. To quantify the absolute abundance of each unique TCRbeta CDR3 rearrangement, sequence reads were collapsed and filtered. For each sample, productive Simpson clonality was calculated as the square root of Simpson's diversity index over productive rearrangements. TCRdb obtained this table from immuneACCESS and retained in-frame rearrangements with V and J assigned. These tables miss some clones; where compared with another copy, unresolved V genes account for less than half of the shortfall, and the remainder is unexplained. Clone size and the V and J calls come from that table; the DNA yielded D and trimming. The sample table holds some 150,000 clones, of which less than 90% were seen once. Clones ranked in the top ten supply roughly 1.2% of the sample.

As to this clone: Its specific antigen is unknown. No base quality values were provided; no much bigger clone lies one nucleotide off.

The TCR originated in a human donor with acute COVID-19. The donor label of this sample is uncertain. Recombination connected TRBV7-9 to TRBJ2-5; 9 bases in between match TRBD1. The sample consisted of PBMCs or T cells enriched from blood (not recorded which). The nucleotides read TGTGCCAGCGGACGACCCCGGGACAGGGACCGAGAGACCCAGTACTTC. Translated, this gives CASGRPRDRDRETQYF.